This entry lists 18 T cell receptor beta chains sequenced from one sample in a study of control samples from healthy donors and cancer patients. Profiled with immunoSEQ multiplex PCR; TCRdb holds only in-frame clones, not every one. This table holds 170,000 or so clones, 90% to 95% found once. The specimen sequenced was blood. Receptors were obtained from a young woman in good health.

CDR3 DNA: TGCGCCAGCAGTGAGGACCGCTCTGGAAACACCATATATTTT. It is translated as CASSEDRSGNTIYF. The chain joins TRBV10-1 to TRBJ1-3; D gene uncertain. Trimming removed 2 bases from V and 0 bases from J, with 5 bases in between. The germline CDR1 and CDR2 sequences are WNHNN and SYGVQD (reference sequence). The CDR3 is 14 amino acids.

The V call is TRBV27, the J call TRBJ1-4; tentatively, D is TRBD1 (6 bases). Germline assignment: CDR1 MNHEY and CDR2 SMNVEV (reference sequence). CDR3 length: 15 residues. Trimming stripped 4 bases from V and 4 bases from J, with 13 bases between. Here the CDR3 DNA reads TGTGCCAGCAGTTCCCGGACAGCGAATAATGAAAAACTGTTTTTT. This translates into CASSSRTANNEKLFF.

V is TRBV6-2 or TRBV6-3 and J is TRBJ2-7, with D hard to call. Trimming shortened V by 2 bases and J by 12 bases, and 11 bases separated the two germline ends. Per the germline V gene, CDR1 is MNHEY and CDR2 is SVGEGT. The CDR3 totals 11 residues. The CDR3 DNA reads as TGTGCCAGCAGTTACGGAGTCAGCCGGTACTTC. Amino acids: CASSYGVSRYF.

The sample holds one count of this clone. This chain joins TRBV29-1 and TRBJ2-3; TRBD2 agrees at 11 bases. V shed 4 bases, J shed 4 bases, and the junction held 4 bases outside the gene matches. CDR3 length: 14 residues. Germline V gives CDR1 SQVTM, CDR2 ANQGSEA. This CDR3 reads CSVATSGAADTQYF. The CDR3, as DNA: TGCAGCGTTGCGACTAGCGGGGCGGCAGATACGCAGTATTTT.

The genes are TRBV6-1 and TRBJ2-7, with TRBD2 matching 14 bases. There are 17 residues in the CDR3. The ends lost 2 bases at V and 6 bases at J; junction bases unmatched: 9. The V gene's germline CDR1 is MNHNS and CDR2 SASEGT. This CDR3 is CASSEKKGLAGVTEQYF. The CDR3, as DNA: TGTGCCAGCAGTGAAAAAAAGGGACTAGCGGGAGTAACCGAGCAGTACTTC.

This clone was counted once. V usage is TRBV11-2 and J usage is TRBJ2-1; D not resolved. Trimming shortened V by 5 bases and J by 4 bases, and 12 bases separated the two germline ends. Germline values: CDR1 SGHAT, CDR2 FQNNGV. This CDR3 has 14 amino acids. The chain's CDR3 is CASSPLLRYNEQFF. In DNA form, the CDR3 reads TGTGCCAGCAGCCCCCTTCTAAGGTACAATGAGCAGTTCTTC.

V is TRBV6-6 and J is TRBJ1-5; TRBD1 is a possible D gene (6 bases). The CDR3 is made up of 14 amino acids. In germline, CDR1 is MNHNY, CDR2 SVGAGI (reference sequence). The V end was cut by 5 bases, the J end by 2 bases, with 10 bases between. The CDR3 region has the DNA TGTGCCAGCAGTACGGGACATCGCAATCAGCCCCAGCATTTT. Protein: CASSTGHRNQPQHF.

The chain is built from TRBV6-2 or TRBV6-3 and TRBJ1-5; D unclear. Germline V gives CDR1 MNHEY, CDR2 SVGEGT. This CDR3 is built from 18 residues. The ends were cut back, 0 bases at V and 0 bases at J, with 15 bases in the middle. In nucleotides, the CDR3 is TGTGCCAGCAGTTACTCAGGAGGGTTGGTTAATAGCAATCAGCCCCAGCATTTT. The encoded protein is CASSYSGGLVNSNQPQHF.

The chain couples TRBV7-9 to TRBJ1-4; TRBD1 aligns across 9 bases. J gave up 7 bases and V 2 bases, and 5 bases lay outside the gene matches. The CDR3 runs to 15 residues. Germline CDR1 SEHNR, CDR2 FQNEAQ (reference sequence). CDR3 amino acids: CASSLRTGQGEKLFF. CDR3 bases: TGTGCCAGCAGCTTAAGGACGGGACAGGGTGAAAAACTGTTTTTT. Full variable domain (rest looked up from reference TRBV7-9 and TRBJ1-4): DTGVSQNPRHKITKRGQNVTFRCDPISEHNRLYWYRQTLGQGPEFLTYFQNEAQLEKSRLLSDRFSAERPKGSFSTLEIQRTEQGDSAMYLCASSLRTGQGEKLFFGSGTQLSVL.

V gene TRBV19 combines with J gene TRBJ2-2; D may be TRBD1 or TRBD2 (5 bases each). The CDR3 totals 19 residues. Germline V gives CDR1 LNHDA, CDR2 SQIVND (reference sequence). Trimming removed 7 bases at V and 7 bases at J, with 31 bases between. CDR3 region: CASKITLSGTLEGSGELFF. Written as DNA, the CDR3 is TGTGCCAGTAAAATCACCCTATCCGGGACCCTAGAAGGAAGCGGGGAGCTGTTTTTT.

The chain is built from TRBV12-3 or TRBV12-4 and TRBJ2-7; TRBD2 might be the D (6 bases). Trimming pared 10 bases from V and 6 bases from J, leaving 19 bases between. The CDR3 loop spans 13 amino acids. The CDR3 is CATRRETTGEQYF. The CDR3 nucleotides read TGTGCCACCCGACGGGAGACCACCGGCGAGCAGTACTTC.

This chain links TRBV29-1 with TRBJ2-2; unclear D gene. Per the germline V gene, CDR1 is SQVTM and CDR2 is ANQGSEA. Trimming stripped 5 bases from V and 0 bases from J, with 7 bases between. The CDR3 sequence is 13 residues long. The CDR3 coding sequence is TGCAGCGTTTCCAGAGCGAACACCGGGGAGCTGTTTTTT. Protein product: CSVSRANTGELFF.

The chain has TRBV27 and TRBJ2-1; D gene unclear. CDR3 length: 12 amino acids. Trimming took 4 bases from V and 10 from J, leaving 11 bases between them. Germline CDR1 and CDR2: MNHEY and SMNVEV (reference sequence). CDR3 loop: CASSYNGREQFF. CDR3 bases: TGTGCCAGCAGTTACAACGGACGGGAGCAGTTCTTC.

The chain is built from TRBV6-6 and TRBJ1-5, with TRBD1 as a possible D gene (6 bases). The germline CDR1 and CDR2 sequences are MNHNY and SVGAGI (reference sequence). V lost 0 bases and J lost 5, with 11 bases in between. This CDR3 is built from 15 residues. The CDR3 loop is CASSYSAGAHQPQHF. The CDR3 region has the DNA TGTGCCAGCAGTTACTCAGCAGGGGCCCATCAGCCCCAGCATTTT.

The V call is TRBV19, the J call TRBJ1-5; the D is unclear. The germline V gene has CDR1 LNHDA and CDR2 SQIVND (reference sequence). The CDR3 contains 13 residues. Trimming removed 3 bases at V and 3 bases at J, with 6 bases between. This CDR3 reads CASSIILNQPQHF. CDR3 DNA sequence: TGTGCCAGTAGTATCATTCTCAATCAGCCCCAGCATTTT.

A note on this clone: The junction differs from germline at one of its ends, possibly a read error. The V call is TRBV5-4, the J call TRBJ1-2; 7 bases align to TRBD1. Germline assignment: CDR1 SGHNT and CDR2 YYREEE (reference sequence). This CDR3 has 15 residues. CDR3 DNA sequence: TGTGCCAGCAGTACCAACAGGGGACCAGGGGGAGTTAGACTCTTC. Translating it yields CASSTNRGPGGVRLF.

V usage is TRBV28 and J usage is TRBJ1-1; D unresolved. Trimming removed 8 bases at V and 1 base at J, with 14 bases between. CDR1 and CDR2 from the germline V gene are MDHEN and SYDVKM. This CDR3 has 14 amino acids. CDR3 residues: CASRGEATNTEAFF. As DNA, the CDR3 is TGTGCCAGCCGCGGGGAGGCGACGAACACTGAAGCTTTCTTT.

The chain recombines TRBV5-1 with TRBJ2-5; 9 bases align to TRBD1. CDR1 and CDR2 (germline): SGHRS, YFSETQ. V lost 2 bases, J lost 5 bases, and 4 bases stayed unmatched. There are 14 residues in the CDR3. The CDR3 DNA reads TGCGCCAGCAGCTTAAGGACAGGGGCCGAGACCCAGTACTTC. Its translation is CASSLRTGAETQYF.